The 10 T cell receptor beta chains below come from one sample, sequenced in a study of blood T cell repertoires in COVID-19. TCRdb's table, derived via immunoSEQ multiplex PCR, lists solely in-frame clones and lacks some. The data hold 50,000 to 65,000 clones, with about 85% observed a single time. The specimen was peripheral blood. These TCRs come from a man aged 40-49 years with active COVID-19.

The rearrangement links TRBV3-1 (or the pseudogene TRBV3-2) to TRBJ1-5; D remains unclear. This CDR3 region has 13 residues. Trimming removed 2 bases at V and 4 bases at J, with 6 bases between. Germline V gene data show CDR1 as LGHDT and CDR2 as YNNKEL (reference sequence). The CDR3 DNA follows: TGTGCCAGCAGCCAACTGGAGAATCAGCCCCAGCATTTT. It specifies CASSQLENQPQHF.

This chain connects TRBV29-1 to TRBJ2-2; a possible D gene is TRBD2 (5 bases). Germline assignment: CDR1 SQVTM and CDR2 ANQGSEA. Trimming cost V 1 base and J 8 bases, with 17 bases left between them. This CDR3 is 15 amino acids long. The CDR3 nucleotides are TGCAGCGTTGAAGCGCTGGGGAGTCCCGAGGGGGAGCTGTTTTTT. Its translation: CSVEALGSPEGELFF.

The CDR3 DNA reads TGTGCCATCAGTGAGACCCGACTAGCGTTCCAACGAGTCAATGAGCAGTTCTTC. Amino acids: CAISETRLAFQRVNEQFF. The V gene is TRBV10-3, the J gene TRBJ2-1; 8 bases agree with TRBD2. The V and J ends lost 2 bases and 6 bases, in that order; junction bases with no gene match: 15. There are 18 residues in the CDR3. The germline V gene encodes CDR1 ENHRY and CDR2 SYGVKD.

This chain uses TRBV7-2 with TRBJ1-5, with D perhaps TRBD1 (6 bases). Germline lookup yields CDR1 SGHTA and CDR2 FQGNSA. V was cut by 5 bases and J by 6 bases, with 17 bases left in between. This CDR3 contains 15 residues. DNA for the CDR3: TGTGCCAGCAGCGTCCAACAGGGTCGGGGTCAGCCCCAGCATTTT. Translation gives CASSVQQGRGQPQHF.

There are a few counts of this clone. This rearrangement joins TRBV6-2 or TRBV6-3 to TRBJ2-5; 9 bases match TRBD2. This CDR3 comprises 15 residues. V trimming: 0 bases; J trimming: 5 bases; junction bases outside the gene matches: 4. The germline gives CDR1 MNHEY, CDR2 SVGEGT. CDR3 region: CASSYSASGKETQYF. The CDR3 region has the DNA TGTGCCAGCAGTTACTCAGCTAGCGGGAAGGAGACCCAGTACTTC.

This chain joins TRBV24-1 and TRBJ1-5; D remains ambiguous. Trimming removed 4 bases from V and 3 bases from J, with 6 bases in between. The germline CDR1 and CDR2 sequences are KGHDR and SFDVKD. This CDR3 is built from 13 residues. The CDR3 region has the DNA TGTGCCACCAGTGACAGGCCCAATCAGCCCCAGCATTTT. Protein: CATSDRPNQPQHF.

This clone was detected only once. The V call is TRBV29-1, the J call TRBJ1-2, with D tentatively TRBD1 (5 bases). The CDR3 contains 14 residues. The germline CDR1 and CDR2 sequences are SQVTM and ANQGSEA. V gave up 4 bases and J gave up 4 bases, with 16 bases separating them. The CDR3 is CSVGGTRGGYGYTF. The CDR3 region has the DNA TGCAGCGTTGGGGGCACTCGGGGAGGCTATGGCTACACCTTC.

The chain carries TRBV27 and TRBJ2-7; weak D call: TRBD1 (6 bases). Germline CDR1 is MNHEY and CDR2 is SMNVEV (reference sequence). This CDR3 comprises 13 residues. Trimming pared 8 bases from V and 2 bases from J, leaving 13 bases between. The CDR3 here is CASRYRVTYEQYF. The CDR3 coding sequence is TGTGCCAGCCGATACAGGGTGACCTACGAGCAGTACTTC.

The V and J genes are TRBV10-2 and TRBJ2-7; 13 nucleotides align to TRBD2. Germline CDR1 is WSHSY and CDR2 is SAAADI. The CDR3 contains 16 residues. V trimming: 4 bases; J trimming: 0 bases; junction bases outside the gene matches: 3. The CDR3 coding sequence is TGCGCCAGCAGTGGCCGACTAGCGGGAGGCTCCTACGAGCAGTACTTC. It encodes CASSGRLAGGSYEQYF.

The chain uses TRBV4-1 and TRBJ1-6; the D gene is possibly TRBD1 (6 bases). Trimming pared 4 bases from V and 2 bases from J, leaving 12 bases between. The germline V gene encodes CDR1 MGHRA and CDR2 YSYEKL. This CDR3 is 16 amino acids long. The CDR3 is CASSPREGAYNSPLHF. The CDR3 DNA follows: TGCGCCAGCAGCCCGCGCGAGGGGGCCTATAATTCACCCCTCCACTTT.